This TCR beta chain is drawn from a study of PD-L1 blockade in urothelial cancer. Study background: Males with bladder-origin urothelial cancer made up about 85% of the roughly 30 patients.

Whole-study findings and limits: At the 3-week point, tumor-associated blood clones expanded more in durable-benefit patients.

Of note for this clone: Its cognate antigen is unknown.

Documented time point: pretreatment peripheral blood. All patients carried locally advanced or metastatic urothelial carcinoma. The method was immunoSEQ multiplex PCR; TCRdb's version includes in-frame clones alone and lacks a portion of them. The sample has 40,000 to 60,000 clones, 79% seen once. V lost 1 base, J lost 7 bases, and 13 bases lay in between. Germline V gene data show CDR1 as SGHNT and CDR2 as YENEEA. This CDR3 region has 15 residues. The V gene is TRBV11-3, the J gene TRBJ2-2; D is perhaps TRBD2 (5 bases). The sequences come from PBMCs, collected around atezolizumab (anti-PD-L1) treatment. The receptor comes from a man aged 65 to 85 with urothelial cancer. CDR3 in amino acids: CASSLVPGNNGELFF. DNA for the CDR3: TGTGCCAGCAGCTTAGTTCCCGGGAATAACGGGGAGCTGTTTTTT. The full variable domain, with the rest looked up from reference TRBV11-3 and TRBJ2-2, is EAGVVQSPRYKIIEKKQPVAFWCNPISGHNTLYWYLQNLGQGPELLIRYENEEAVDDSQLPKDRFSAERLKGVDSTLKIQPAELGDSAVYLCASSLVPGNNGELFFGEGSRLTVL.